Below, one T cell receptor beta chain is given with its context. The data were taken from a study of blood T cell repertoires in COVID-19. Study at large: COVID-19 samples, acute and convalescent, were from the United States, Italy and Spain. The cDNA or gDNA used as material had been derived from T cells, B-cell-depleted T cells, or PBMCs.

This CDR3 contains 15 residues. Germline trimming cut 0 bases from V and 5 bases from J; bases unmatched to any gene: 3. CDR1 MNHEY and CDR2 SVGAGI come from the germline V gene. Authors' analysis steps: Cell counts per sample came from amplifying reference gene primers. TCRdb keeps only in-frame clones here, not all; method: immunoSEQ multiplex PCR. Clone size and V and J calls were adopted from that table, with D and trimming inferred from the DNA. Of around 160,000 clones in the sample, approximately 80% were seen once. The genes are TRBV6-5 and TRBJ1-1; TRBD1 matches at 10 bases. The source of this sequence is an elderly woman with acute or convalescent COVID-19. The sample consisted of peripheral blood. The CDR3, as DNA: TGTGCCAGCAGTTACTCGACAGGGGGCGGGACTGAAGCTTTCTTT. Amino acids: CASSYSTGGGTEAFF.